The rows below give T cell receptor beta chains drawn from one sample of a study of shared clonotypes between healthy human individuals. The repertoire was sequenced with immunoSEQ multiplex PCR; TCRdb's copy has only in-frame clones and lacks some. The sample contains a few hundred thousand clones, 97% of which appear only once. Material: naive CD4+ T cells sorted from blood. The receptors originated from a woman aged 30 to 39 in good health. Each CDR3 is given with its conserved first and last residue. A D gene is named only where the DNA matches it firmly. The size of a clone is reported for some rows only, either as once, few or many, or as a class for expanded clones.

V gene: TRBV19; J gene: TRBJ2-1; clone size: once; D gene: TRBD2; CDR3 DNA: TGTGCCAGTAGTATTCAAGCGGGAGGGCCGGTTGAGCAGTTCTTC; CDR3 protein: CASSIQAGGPVEQFF
V gene: TRBV6-1; J gene: TRBJ1-2; clone size: NA; D gene: TRBD1; CDR3 DNA: TGTGCCAGCAGTGAAGGGACAGGGCTTGGCTACACCTTC; CDR3 protein: CASSEGTGLGYTF
V gene: TRBV19; J gene: TRBJ1-5; clone size: NA; D gene: NA; CDR3 DNA: TGTGCCAGTAGGGCAGTCAATGGCCCCCAGCATTTT; CDR3 protein: CASRAVNGPQHF
V gene: TRBV6-1; J gene: TRBJ2-2; clone size: NA; D gene: NA; CDR3 DNA: TGTGCCAGCAGTGAAATGGCGGGAACGGGCGGGGAGCTGTTTTTT; CDR3 protein: CASSEMAGTGGELFF
V gene: TRBV4-2; J gene: TRBJ2-5; clone size: NA; D gene: NA; CDR3 DNA: TGTGCCAGCAGCCAAGGACAGGACGGGACCCAGTACTTC; CDR3 protein: CASSQGQDGTQYF
V gene: TRBV5-1; J gene: TRBJ2-3; clone size: NA; D gene: NA; CDR3 DNA: TGCGCCAGCAGCTTGGGAGCTAGCCCTAGCACAGATACGCAGTATTTT; CDR3 protein: CASSLGASPSTDTQYF
V gene: TRBV11-2; J gene: TRBJ2-3; clone size: NA; D gene: NA; CDR3 DNA: TGTGCCAGCAGCTTGACCCCTGGCACAGATACGCAGTATTTT; CDR3 protein: CASSLTPGTDTQYF
V gene: TRBV30; J gene: TRBJ2-7; clone size: NA; D gene: NA; CDR3 DNA: TGTGCCTGGAGTGTATTGTGGGGGGCTCGGGAGCAGTACTTC; CDR3 protein: CAWSVLWGAREQYF
V gene: TRBV6-5; J gene: TRBJ2-7; clone size: NA; D gene: TRBD1; CDR3 DNA: TGTGCCAGCAGAAGAGGGGGCCGGAGCTCCTACGAGCAGTACTTC; CDR3 protein: CASRRGGRSSYEQYF
V gene: TRBV7-2; J gene: TRBJ2-5; clone size: NA; D gene: NA; CDR3 DNA: TGTGCCAGCAGCTGGTCTAGTCAAGAGACCCAGTACTTC; CDR3 protein: CASSWSSQETQYF
V gene: TRBV27; J gene: TRBJ1-1; clone size: NA; D gene: NA; CDR3 DNA: TGTGCCAGCAGTTTCGGGTTCGGTAAGGGGGTGATCACTGAAGCTTTCTTT; CDR3 protein: CASSFGFGKGVITEAFF
V gene: TRBV9; J gene: TRBJ1-2; clone size: NA; D gene: NA; CDR3 DNA: TGTGCCAGCAGTGTGGACGAGTCTAACTATGGCTACACCTTC; CDR3 protein: CASSVDESNYGYTF
V gene: TRBV29-1; J gene: TRBJ2-7; clone size: once; D gene: NA; CDR3 DNA: TGCAGCGTTGAAGATCTTGAAGCGCCCTACGAGCAGTACTTC; CDR3 protein: CSVEDLEAPYEQYF
V gene: TRBV28; J gene: TRBJ2-1; clone size: NA; D gene: NA; CDR3 DNA: TGTGCCAGCAGTGCAGAAACTCTAGCGACGGAGTACAATGAGCAGTTCTTC; CDR3 protein: CASSAETLATEYNEQFF
V gene: TRBV18; J gene: TRBJ1-1; clone size: NA; D gene: NA; CDR3 DNA: TGTGCCAGCTCACTGAGGACAGTGAACACTGAAGCTTTCTTT; CDR3 protein: CASSLRTVNTEAFF
V gene: TRBV5-1; J gene: TRBJ1-4; clone size: once; D gene: NA; CDR3 DNA: TGCGCCAGCAGCTTGACGGCGGGGAGCGAAAAACTGTTTTTT; CDR3 protein: CASSLTAGSEKLFF
V gene: TRBV5-1; J gene: TRBJ1-4; clone size: once; D gene: NA; CDR3 DNA: TGCGCCAGCAGCTTGGTCACCGGAGCTAATGAAAAACTGTTTTTT; CDR3 protein: CASSLVTGANEKLFF
V gene: TRBV30; J gene: TRBJ2-7; clone size: NA; D gene: TRBD1; CDR3 DNA: TGTGCCTGGAGTGATCCGACAGGGCTGGGGTACGAGCAGTACTTC; CDR3 protein: CAWSDPTGLGYEQYF
V gene: TRBV7-3; J gene: TRBJ2-1; clone size: NA; D gene: NA; CDR3 DNA: TGTGCCAGCAGCTCCCAAATTGGGGCTCCTAATGAGCAGTTCTTC; CDR3 protein: CASSSQIGAPNEQFF
V gene: TRBV4-1; J gene: TRBJ1-1; clone size: few; D gene: NA; CDR3 DNA: TGCGCCAGCAGCTACTGGGCTTTGACAGCCAACACTGAAGCTTTCTTT; CDR3 protein: CASSYWALTANTEAFF
V gene: TRBV29-1; J gene: TRBJ2-7; clone size: once; D gene: NA; CDR3 DNA: TGCAGCGTTGCCGGGTTCTACGAGCAGTACTTC; CDR3 protein: CSVAGFYEQYF
V gene: TRBV2; J gene: TRBJ1-2; clone size: few; D gene: NA; CDR3 DNA: TGTGCCAGCAGGTTGGACTATGGCTACACCTTC; CDR3 protein: CASRLDYGYTF
V gene: TRBV2; J gene: TRBJ2-7; clone size: once; D gene: NA; CDR3 DNA: TGTGCCAGCAGTGAAGACGTTTGGGGGTTTGAGTACTTC; CDR3 protein: CASSEDVWGFEYF
V gene: TRBV28; J gene: TRBJ1-4; clone size: NA; D gene: TRBD1; CDR3 DNA: TGTGCCAGCACCTGGCCGGACAGGAATGAAAAACTGTTTTTT; CDR3 protein: CASTWPDRNEKLFF
V gene: TRBV7-9; J gene: TRBJ1-4; clone size: once; D gene: NA; CDR3 DNA: TGTGCCAGCACCCGCCGGAGGGATACAACTAATGAAAAACTGTTTTTT; CDR3 protein: CASTRRRDTTNEKLFF
V gene: TRBV28; J gene: TRBJ2-7; clone size: NA; D gene: NA; CDR3 DNA: TGTGCCAGCACCTACCCCTCCGGGGCGTTCTACGAGCAGTACTTC; CDR3 protein: CASTYPSGAFYEQYF
V gene: TRBV7-2; J gene: TRBJ2-3; clone size: once; D gene: NA; CDR3 DNA: TGTGCCAGCAGCTTGATGGTCAGCGGCACAGATACGCAGTATTTT; CDR3 protein: CASSLMVSGTDTQYF
V gene: TRBV7-8; J gene: TRBJ1-3; clone size: NA; D gene: TRBD1; CDR3 DNA: TGTGCCAGCAGCTTAGGGACAGGAGGAAACACCATATATTTT; CDR3 protein: CASSLGTGGNTIYF
V gene: TRBV5-1; J gene: TRBJ2-5; clone size: NA; D gene: NA; CDR3 DNA: TGCGCCAGCAGCTCACAAATACCCCAAGAGACCCAGTACTTC; CDR3 protein: CASSSQIPQETQYF
V gene: TRBV5-1; J gene: TRBJ2-7; clone size: NA; D gene: TRBD2; CDR3 DNA: TGCGCCAGCAGCTTGGGGACAGCGGGAGGCGAGCAGTACTTC; CDR3 protein: CASSLGTAGGEQYF
V gene: TRBV13; J gene: TRBJ2-7; clone size: NA; D gene: TRBD2; CDR3 DNA: TGTGCCAGCAGCGGACTGCTAGCGGGAGGTGCCCGAACCTACGAGCAGTACTTC; CDR3 protein: CASSGLLAGGARTYEQYF
V gene: TRBV28; J gene: TRBJ2-7; clone size: NA; D gene: TRBD1; CDR3 DNA: TGTGCCAGCAGCCCCGGACAGGTTAACTCCTACGAGCAGTACTTC; CDR3 protein: CASSPGQVNSYEQYF